The 2 T cell receptor beta chains below were found in one sample sequenced in a study of neurological immune-mediated disorders. A single record per CDR3 protein comes from TCRdb applying MiXCR to the 5' RACE reads. The sample carries 65,000 to 75,000 distinct CDR3 sequences, over 5% recorded once. The sequenced sample was PBMCs. These receptors were taken from a human donor with multiple sclerosis. The donor label of this sample is uncertain.

The CDR3 region is CASSPPSVDQPQHF. Here the CDR3 DNA reads TGTGCCAGCTCACCACCGTCAGTTGATCAGCCCCAGCATTTT. The chain links TRBV18 to TRBJ1-5; D call uncertain. Looked up from germline, CDR1 is KGHSH and CDR2 is LQKENI. Between the trimmed V and J ends, which lost 0 bases and 5 bases, there was a span of 8 bases. This CDR3 is 14 amino acids long.

This clonotype was observed many times. V gene TRBV10-2 combines with J gene TRBJ1-2; D is unclear. The CDR3 has 14 residues. Germline V CDR1 and CDR2: WSHSY, SAAADI. V was cut by 0 bases and J by 2 bases, with 7 bases left in between. For the CDR3, the DNA is TGCGCCAGCAGTGAGTCTTTACGGAACTATGGCTACACCTTC. It specifies CASSESLRNYGYTF.